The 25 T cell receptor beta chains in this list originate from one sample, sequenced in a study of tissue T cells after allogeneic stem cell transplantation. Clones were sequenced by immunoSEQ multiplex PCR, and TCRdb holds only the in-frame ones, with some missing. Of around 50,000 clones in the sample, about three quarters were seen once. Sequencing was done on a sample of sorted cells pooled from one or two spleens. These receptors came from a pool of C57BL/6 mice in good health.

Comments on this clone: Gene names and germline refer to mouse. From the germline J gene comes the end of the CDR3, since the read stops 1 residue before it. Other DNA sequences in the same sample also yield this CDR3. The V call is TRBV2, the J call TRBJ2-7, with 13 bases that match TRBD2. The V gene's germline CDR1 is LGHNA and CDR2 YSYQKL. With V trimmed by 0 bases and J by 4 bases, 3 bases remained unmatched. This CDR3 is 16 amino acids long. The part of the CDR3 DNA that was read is TGTGCCAGCAGCCAAGAGGGACTGGGGGGGTTTTATGAACAGTAC. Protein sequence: CASSQEGLGGFYEQY. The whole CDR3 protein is CASSQEGLGGFYEQYF.

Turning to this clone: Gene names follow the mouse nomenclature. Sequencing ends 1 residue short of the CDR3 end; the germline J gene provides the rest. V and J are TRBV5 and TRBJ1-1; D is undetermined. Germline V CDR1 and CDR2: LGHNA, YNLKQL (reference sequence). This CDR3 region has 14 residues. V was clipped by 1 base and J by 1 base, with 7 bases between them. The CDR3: CASSQAGWNTEVFF. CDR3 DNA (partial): TGTGCCAGCAGCCAAGCGGGGTGGAACACAGAAGTCTTC.

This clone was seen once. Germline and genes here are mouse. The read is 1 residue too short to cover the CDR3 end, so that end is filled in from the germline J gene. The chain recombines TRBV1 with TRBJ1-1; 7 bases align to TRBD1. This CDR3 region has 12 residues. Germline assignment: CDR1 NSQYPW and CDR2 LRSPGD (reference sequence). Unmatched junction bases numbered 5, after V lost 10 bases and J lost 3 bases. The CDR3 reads CTFRDSHTEVFF. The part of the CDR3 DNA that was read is TGCACCTTCCGGGACAGCCACACAGAAGTCTTC.

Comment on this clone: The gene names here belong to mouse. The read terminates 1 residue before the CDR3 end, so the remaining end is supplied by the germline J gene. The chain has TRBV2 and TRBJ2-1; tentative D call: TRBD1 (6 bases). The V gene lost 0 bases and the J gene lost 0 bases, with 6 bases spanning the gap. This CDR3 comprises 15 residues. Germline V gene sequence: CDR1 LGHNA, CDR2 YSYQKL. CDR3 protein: CASSQEGHNYAEQFF. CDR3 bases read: TGTGCCAGCAGCCAAGAGGGACATAACTATGCTGAGCAGTTC.

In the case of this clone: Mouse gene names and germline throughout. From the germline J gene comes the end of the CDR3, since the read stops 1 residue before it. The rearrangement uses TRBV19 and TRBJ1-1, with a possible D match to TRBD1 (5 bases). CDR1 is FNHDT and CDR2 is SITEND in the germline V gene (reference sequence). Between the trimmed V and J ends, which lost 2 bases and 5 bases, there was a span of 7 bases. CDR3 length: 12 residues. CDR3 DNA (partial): TGTGCCAGCAGTATGGGACCGACAGAAGTCTTC. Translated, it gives CASSMGPTEVF. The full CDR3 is CASSMGPTEVFF. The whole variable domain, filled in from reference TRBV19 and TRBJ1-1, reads GGIITQTPKFLIGQEGQKLTLKCQQNFNHDTMYWYRQDSGKGLRLIYYSITENDLQKGDLSEGYDASREKKSSFSLTVTSAQKNEMAVFLCASSMGPTEVFFGKGTRLTVV.

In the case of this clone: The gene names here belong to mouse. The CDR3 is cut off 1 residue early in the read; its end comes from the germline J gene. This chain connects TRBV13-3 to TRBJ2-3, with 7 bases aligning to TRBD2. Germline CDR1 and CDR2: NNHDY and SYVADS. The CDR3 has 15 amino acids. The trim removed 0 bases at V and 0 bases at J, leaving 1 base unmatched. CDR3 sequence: CASSDGWGSAETLYF. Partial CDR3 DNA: TGTGCCAGCAGTGATGGCTGGGGGAGTGCAGAAACGCTGTAT.

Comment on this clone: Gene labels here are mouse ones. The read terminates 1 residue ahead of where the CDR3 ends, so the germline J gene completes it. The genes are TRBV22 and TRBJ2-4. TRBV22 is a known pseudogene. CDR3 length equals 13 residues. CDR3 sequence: CASSCGSQNTLYF. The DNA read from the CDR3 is TGTGCCAGCAGTTGCGGTAGTCAAAACACCTTGTAC.

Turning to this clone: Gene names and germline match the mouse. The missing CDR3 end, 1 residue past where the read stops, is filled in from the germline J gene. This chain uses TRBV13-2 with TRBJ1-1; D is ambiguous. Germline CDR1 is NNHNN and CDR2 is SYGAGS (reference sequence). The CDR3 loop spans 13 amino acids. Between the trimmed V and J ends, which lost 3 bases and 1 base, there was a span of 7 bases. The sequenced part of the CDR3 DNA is TGTGCCAGCGGTGCCTCAGGGAACACAGAAGTCTTC. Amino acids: CASGASGNTEVF. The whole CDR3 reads CASGASGNTEVFF.

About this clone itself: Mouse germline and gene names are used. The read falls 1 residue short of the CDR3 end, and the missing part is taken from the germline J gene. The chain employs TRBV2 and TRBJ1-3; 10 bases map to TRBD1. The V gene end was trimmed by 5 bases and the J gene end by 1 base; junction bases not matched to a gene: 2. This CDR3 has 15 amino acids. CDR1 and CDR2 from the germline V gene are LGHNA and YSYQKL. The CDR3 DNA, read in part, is TGTGCCAGCAGCTCGACAGGGGGCTCTGGAAATACGCTCTAT. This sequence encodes CASSSTGGSGNTLY. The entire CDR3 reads CASSSTGGSGNTLYF.

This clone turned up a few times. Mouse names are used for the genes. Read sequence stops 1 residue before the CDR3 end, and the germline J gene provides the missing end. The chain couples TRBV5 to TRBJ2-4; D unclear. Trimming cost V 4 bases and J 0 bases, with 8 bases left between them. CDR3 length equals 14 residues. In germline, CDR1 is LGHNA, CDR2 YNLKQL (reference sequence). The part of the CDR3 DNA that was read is TGTGCCAGCAGCCTCGACACTAGTCAAAACACCTTGTAC. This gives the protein CASSLDTSQNTLY. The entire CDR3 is CASSLDTSQNTLYF.

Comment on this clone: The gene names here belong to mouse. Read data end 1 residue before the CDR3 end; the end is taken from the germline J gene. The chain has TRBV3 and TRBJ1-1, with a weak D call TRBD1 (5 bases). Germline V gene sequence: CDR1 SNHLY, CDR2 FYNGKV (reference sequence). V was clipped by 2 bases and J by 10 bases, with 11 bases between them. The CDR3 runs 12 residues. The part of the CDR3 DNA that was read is TGTGCCAGCAGCTTACAGGGAGTTGTAGTCTTC. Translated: CASSLQGVVVF. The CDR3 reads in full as CASSLQGVVVFF.

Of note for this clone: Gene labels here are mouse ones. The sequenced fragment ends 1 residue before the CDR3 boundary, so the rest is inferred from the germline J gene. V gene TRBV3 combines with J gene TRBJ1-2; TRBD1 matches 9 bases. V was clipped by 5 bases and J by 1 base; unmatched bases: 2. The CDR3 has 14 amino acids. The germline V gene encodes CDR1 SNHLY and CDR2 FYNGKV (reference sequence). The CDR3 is CASSPDRGNSDYTF. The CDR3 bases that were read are TGTGCCAGCAGCCCGGACAGGGGAAACTCCGACTACACC. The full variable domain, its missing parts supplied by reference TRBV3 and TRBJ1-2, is GPKVLQIPSHQIIDMGQMVTLNCDPVSNHLYFYWYKQILGQQMEFLVNFYNGKVMEKSKLFKDQFSVERPDGSYFTLKIQPTALEDSAVYFCASSPDRGNSDYTFGSGTRLLVI.

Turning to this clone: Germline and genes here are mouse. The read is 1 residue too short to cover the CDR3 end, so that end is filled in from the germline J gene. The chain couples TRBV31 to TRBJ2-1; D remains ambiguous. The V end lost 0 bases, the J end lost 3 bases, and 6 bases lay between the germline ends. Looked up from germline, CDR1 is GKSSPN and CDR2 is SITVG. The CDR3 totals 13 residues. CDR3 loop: CAWSLGSYAEQFF. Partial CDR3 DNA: TGTGCCTGGAGTCTGGGTTCCTATGCTGAGCAGTTC.

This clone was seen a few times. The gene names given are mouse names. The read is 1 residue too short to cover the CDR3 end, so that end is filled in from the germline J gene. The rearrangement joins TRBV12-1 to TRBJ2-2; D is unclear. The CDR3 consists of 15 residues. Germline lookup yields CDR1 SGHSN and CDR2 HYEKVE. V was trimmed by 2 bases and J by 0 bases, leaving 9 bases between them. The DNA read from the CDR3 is TGTGCCAGCTCTCCCGGCCGGGCAAACACCGGGCAGCTCTAC. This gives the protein CASSPGRANTGQLY. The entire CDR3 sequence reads CASSPGRANTGQLYF.

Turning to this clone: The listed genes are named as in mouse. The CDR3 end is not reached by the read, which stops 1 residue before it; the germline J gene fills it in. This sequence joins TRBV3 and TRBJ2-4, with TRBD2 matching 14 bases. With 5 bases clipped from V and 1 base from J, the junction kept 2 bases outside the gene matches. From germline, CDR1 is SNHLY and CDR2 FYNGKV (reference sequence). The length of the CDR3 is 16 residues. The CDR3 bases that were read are TGTGCCAGCAGCCGGGACTGGGGGGGCGGTCAAAACACCTTGTAC. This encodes CASSRDWGGGQNTLY. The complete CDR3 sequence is CASSRDWGGGQNTLYF.

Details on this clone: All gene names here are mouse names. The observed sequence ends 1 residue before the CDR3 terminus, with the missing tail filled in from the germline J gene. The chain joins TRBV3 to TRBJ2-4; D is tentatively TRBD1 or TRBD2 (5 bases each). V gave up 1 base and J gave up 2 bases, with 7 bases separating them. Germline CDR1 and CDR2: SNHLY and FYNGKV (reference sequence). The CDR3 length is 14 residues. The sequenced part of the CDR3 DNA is TGTGCCAGCAGCTTAGGGGGGTCTCAAAACACCTTGTAC. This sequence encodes CASSLGGSQNTLY. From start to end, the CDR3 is CASSLGGSQNTLYF.

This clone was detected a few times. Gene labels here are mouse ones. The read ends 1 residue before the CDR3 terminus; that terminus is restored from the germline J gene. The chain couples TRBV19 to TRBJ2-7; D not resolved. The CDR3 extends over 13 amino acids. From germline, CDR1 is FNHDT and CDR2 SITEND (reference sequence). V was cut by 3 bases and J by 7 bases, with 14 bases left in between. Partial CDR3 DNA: TGTGCCAGCAGTAGAGCCCGGGAAGGCGAACAGTAC. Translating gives CASSRAREGEQY. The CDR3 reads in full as CASSRAREGEQYF.

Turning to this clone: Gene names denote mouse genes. CDR3 DNA, as far as it was read: TGTGCAAGCAGCCCGACTGGGGGGTGGGCTGAGCAGTTC. This gives the protein CASSPTGGWAEQF. The whole CDR3 sequence reads CASSPTGGWAEQFF. The chain links TRBV16 to TRBJ2-1; 10 positions match TRBD2. The missing CDR3 end, 1 residue past where the read stops, is filled in from the germline J gene. Losses at the gene ends were 5 bases for V and 7 bases for J; bases not matched to a gene: 5. There are 14 residues in the CDR3. Germline V gives CDR1 SGHSA, CDR2 FRNQAP.

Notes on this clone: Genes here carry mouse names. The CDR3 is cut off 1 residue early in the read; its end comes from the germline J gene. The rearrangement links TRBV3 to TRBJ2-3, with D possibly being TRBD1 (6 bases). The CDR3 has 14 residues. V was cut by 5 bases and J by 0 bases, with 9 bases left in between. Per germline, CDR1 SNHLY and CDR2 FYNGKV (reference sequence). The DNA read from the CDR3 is TGTGCCAGCAGCCAGGGGCCCAGTGCAGAAACGCTGTAT. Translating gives CASSQGPSAETLY. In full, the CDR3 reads CASSQGPSAETLYF.

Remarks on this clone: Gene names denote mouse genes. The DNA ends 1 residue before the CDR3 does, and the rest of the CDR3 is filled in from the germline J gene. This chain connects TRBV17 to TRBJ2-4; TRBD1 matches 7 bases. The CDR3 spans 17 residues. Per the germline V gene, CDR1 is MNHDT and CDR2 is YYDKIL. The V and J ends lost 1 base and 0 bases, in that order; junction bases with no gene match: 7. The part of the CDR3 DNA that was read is TGTGCTAGCAGTAGAGCGGGGACAGACGATAGTCAAAACACCTTGTAC. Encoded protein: CASSRAGTDDSQNTLY. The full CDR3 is CASSRAGTDDSQNTLYF.

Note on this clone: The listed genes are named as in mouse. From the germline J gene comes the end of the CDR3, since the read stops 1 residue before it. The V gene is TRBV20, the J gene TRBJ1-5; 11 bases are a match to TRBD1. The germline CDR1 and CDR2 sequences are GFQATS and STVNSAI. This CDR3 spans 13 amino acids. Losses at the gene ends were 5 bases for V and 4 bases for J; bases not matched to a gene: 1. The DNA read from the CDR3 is TGTGGTGCTGGGACAGGGGGAAACCAGGCTCCGCTT. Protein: CGAGTGGNQAPL. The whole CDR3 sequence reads CGAGTGGNQAPLF.

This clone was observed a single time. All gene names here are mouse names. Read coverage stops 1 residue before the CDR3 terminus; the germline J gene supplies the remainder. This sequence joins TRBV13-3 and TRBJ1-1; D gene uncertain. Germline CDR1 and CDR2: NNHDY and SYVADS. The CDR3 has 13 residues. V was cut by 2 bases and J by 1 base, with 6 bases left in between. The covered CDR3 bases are TGTGCCAGCAGTGAACACAGAAACACAGAAGTCTTC. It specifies CASSEHRNTEVF. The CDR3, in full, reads CASSEHRNTEVFF.

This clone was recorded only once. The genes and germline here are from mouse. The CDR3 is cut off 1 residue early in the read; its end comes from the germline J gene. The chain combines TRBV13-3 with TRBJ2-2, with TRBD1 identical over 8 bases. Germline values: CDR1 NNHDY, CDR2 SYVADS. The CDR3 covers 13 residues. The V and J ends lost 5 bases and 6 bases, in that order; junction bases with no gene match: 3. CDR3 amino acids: CASRDRVPGQLYF. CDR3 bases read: TGTGCCAGCAGGGACAGGGTACCCGGGCAGCTCTAC.

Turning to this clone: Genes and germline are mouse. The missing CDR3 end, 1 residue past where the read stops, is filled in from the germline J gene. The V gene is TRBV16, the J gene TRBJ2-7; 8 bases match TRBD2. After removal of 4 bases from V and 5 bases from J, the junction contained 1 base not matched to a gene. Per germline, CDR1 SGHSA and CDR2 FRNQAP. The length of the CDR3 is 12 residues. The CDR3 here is CASSSTGDEQYF. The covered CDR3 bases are TGTGCAAGCAGCTCGACTGGGGATGAACAGTAC. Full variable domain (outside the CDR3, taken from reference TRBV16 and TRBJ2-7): NAGVIQTPRHKVTGKGQEATLWCEPISGHSAVFWYRQTIVQGLEFLTYFRNQAPIDDSGMPKERFSAQMPNQSHSTLKIQSTQPQDSAVYLCASSSTGDEQYFGPGTRLTVL.

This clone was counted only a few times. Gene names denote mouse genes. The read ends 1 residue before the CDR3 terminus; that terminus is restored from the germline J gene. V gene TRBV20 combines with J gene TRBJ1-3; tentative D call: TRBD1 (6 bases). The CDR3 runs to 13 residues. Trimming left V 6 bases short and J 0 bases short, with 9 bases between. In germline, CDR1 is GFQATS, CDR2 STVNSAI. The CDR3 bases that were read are TGTGGTGCCGGGACAACTTCTGGAAATACGCTCTAT. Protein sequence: CGAGTTSGNTLY. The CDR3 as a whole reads CGAGTTSGNTLYF.